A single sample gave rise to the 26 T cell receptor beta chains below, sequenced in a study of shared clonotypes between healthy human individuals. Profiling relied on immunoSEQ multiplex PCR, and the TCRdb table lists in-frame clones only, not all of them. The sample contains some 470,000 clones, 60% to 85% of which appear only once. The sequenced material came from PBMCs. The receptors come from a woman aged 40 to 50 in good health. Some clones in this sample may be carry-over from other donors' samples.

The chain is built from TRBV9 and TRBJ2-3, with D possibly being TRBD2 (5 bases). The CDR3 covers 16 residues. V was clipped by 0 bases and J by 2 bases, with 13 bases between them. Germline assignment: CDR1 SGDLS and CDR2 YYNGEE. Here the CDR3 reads CASSVGASPSTDTQYF. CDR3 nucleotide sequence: TGTGCCAGCAGCGTAGGCGCTAGCCCCTCCACAGATACGCAGTATTTT.

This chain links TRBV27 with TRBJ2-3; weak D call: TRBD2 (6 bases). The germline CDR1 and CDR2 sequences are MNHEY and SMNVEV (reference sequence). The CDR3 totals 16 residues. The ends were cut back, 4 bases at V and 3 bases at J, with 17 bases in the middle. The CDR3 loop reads CASSWGTRGGTDTQYF. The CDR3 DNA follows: TGTGCCAGCAGTTGGGGAACACGTGGAGGGACAGATACGCAGTATTTT.

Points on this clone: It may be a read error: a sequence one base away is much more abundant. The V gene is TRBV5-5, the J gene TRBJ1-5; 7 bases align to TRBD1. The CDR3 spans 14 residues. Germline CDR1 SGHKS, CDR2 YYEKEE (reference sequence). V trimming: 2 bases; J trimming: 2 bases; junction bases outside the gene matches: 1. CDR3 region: CASSLGTGNQPQHF. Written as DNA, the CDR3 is TGTGCCAGCAGCTTAGGGACAGGCAATCAGCCCCAGCATTTT.

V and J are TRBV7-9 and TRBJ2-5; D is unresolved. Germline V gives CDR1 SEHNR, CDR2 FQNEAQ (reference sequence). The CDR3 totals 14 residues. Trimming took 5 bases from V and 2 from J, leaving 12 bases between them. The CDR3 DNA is TGTGCCAGCAGCCCAAACACCCCGCAAGAGACCCAGTACTTC. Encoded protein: CASSPNTPQETQYF.

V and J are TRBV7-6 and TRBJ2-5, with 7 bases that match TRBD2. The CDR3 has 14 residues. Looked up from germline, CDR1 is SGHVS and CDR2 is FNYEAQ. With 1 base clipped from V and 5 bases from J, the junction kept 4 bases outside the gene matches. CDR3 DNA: TGTGCCAGCAGCTTAGAAGCGGGAATGGAGACCCAGTACTTC. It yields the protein CASSLEAGMETQYF. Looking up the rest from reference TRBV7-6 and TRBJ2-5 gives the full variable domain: GAGVSQSPRYKVTKRGQDVALRCDPISGHVSLYWYRQALGQGPEFLTYFNYEAQQDKSGLPNDRFSAERPEGSISTLTIQRTEQRDSAMYRCASSLEAGMETQYFGPGTRLLVL.

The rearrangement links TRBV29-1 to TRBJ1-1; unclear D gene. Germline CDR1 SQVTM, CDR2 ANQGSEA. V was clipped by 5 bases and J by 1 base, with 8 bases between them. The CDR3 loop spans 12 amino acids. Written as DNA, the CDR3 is TGCAGCGTTCTTGGTCCGAACACTGAAGCTTTCTTT. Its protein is CSVLGPNTEAFF.

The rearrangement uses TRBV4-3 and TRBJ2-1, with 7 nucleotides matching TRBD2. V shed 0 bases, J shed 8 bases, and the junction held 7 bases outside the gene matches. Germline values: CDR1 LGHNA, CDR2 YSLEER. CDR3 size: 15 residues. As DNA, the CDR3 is TGCGCCAGCAGCCAAGATAGGGGACTATACTATGAGCAGTTCTTC. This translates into CASSQDRGLYYEQFF.

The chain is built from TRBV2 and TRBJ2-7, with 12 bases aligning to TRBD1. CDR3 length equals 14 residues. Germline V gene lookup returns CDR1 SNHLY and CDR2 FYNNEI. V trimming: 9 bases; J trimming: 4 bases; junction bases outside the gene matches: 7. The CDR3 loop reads CASLPGQGAYEQYF. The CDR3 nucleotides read TGTGCCAGTCTACCGGGACAGGGGGCATACGAGCAGTACTTC. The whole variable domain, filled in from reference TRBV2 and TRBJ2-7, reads EPEVTQTPSHQVTQMGQEVILRCVPISNHLYFYWYRQILGQKVEFLVSFYNNEISEKSEIFDDQFSVERPDGSNFTLKIRSTKLEDSAMYFCASLPGQGAYEQYFGPGTRLTVT.

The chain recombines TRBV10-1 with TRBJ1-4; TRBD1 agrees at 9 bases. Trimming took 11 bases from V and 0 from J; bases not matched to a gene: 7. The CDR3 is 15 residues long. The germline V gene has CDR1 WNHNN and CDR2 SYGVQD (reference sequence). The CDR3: CAATGGASTNEKLFF. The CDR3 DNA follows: TGCGCCGCAACAGGGGGCGCTTCAACTAATGAAAAACTGTTTTTT.

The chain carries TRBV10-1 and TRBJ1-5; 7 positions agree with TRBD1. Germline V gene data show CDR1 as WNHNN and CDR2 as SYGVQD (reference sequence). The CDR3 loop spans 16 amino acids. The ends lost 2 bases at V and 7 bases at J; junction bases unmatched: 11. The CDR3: CASSELTGEVRQPQHF. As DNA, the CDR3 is TGCGCCAGCAGTGAGCTTACAGGGGAGGTAAGGCAGCCCCAGCATTTT.

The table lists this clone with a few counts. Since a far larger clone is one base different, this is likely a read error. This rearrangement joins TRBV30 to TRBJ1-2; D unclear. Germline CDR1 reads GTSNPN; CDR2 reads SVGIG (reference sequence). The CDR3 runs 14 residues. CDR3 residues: CAWSVGPSFYGYAF. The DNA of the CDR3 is TGTGCCTGGAGTGTCGGGCCTTCCTTCTATGGCTACGCCTTC. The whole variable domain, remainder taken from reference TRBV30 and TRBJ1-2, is SQTIHQWPATLVQPVGSPLSLECTVEGTSNPNLYWYRQAAGRGLQLLFYSVGIGQISSEVPQNLSASRPQDRQFILSSKKLLLSDSGFYLCAWSVGPSFYGYAFGSGTRLTVV.

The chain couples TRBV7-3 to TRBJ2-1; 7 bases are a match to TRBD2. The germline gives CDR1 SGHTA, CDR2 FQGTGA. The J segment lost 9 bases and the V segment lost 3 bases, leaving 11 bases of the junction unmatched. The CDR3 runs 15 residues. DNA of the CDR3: TGTGCCAGCAGCTTTATCCCACCCCCGGGAGGTGAGCAGTTCTTC. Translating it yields CASSFIPPPGGEQFF. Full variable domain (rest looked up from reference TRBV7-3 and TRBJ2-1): GAGVSQTPSNKVTEKGKYVELRCDPISGHTALYWYRQSLGQGPEFLIYFQGTGAADDSGLPNDRFFAVRPEGSVSTLKIQRTERGDSAVYLCASSFIPPPGGEQFFGPGTRLTVL.

The CDR3 is CASSFGRGSEQYF. The CDR3 DNA is TGTGCCAGCAGTTTCGGGAGGGGAAGCGAGCAGTACTTC. The V call is TRBV27, the J call TRBJ2-7; 8 bases map to TRBD2. Germline CDR1 is MNHEY and CDR2 is SMNVEV (reference sequence). The V segment lost 3 bases and the J segment 6 bases; nucleotides outside the gene matches: 4. This CDR3 has 13 residues.

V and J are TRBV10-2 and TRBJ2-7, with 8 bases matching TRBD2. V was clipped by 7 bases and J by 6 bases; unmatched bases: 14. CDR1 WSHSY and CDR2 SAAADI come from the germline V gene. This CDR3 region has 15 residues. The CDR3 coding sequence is TGCGCCAGCAAATCTTCGCGTAGCGGGACCGCCGAGCAGTACTTC. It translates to CASKSSRSGTAEQYF.

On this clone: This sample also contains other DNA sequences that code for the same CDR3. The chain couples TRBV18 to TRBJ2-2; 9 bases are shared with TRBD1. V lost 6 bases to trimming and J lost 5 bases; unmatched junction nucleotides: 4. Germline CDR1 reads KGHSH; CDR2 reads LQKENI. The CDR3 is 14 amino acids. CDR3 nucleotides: TGTGCCAGCTCGCCGGGACAGGGTACCGGGGAGCTGTTTTTT. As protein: CASSPGQGTGELFF.

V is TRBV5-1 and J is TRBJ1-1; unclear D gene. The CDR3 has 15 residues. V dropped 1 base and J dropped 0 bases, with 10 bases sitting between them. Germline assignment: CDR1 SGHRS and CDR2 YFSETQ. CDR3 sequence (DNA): TGCGCCAGCAGCTTGACGGAGACGGTGAACACTGAAGCTTTCTTT. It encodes CASSLTETVNTEAFF.

DNA for the CDR3: TGTGCCAGCAGCTTGGGCGTGCTCCCGGGTACCCAGTACTTC. Its translation is CASSLGVLPGTQYF. The chain combines TRBV7-2 with TRBJ2-5, with D unresolved. Germline V gene sequence: CDR1 SGHTA, CDR2 FQGNSA. V lost 3 bases and J 8 bases, leaving 16 bases between the germline ends. The CDR3 runs 14 residues.

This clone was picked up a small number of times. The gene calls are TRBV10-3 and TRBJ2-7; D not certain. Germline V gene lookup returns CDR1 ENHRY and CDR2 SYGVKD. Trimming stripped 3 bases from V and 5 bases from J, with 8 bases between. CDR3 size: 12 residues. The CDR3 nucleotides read TGTGCCATCAGTGATTGGATCCACGAGCAGTACTTC. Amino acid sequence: CAISDWIHEQYF.

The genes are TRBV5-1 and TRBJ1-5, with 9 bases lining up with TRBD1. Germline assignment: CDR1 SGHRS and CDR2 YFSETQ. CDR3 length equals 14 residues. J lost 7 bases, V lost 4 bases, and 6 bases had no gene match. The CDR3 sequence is CASSQDRGGQPQHF. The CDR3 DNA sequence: TGCGCCAGCAGCCAGGACAGGGGTGGACAGCCCCAGCATTTT.

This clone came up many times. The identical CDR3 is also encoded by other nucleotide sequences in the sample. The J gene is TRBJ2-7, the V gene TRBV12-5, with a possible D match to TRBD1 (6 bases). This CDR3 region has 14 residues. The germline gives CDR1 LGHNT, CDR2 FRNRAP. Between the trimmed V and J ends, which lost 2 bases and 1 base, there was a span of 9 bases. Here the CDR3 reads CASGLRQVSYEQYF. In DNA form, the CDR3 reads TGTGCTAGTGGTTTGAGACAGGTTTCCTACGAGCAGTACTTC. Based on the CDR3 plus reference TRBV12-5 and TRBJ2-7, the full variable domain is DARVTQTPRHKVTEMGQEVTMRCQPILGHNTVFWYRQTMMQGLELLAYFRNRAPLDDSGMPKDRFSAEMPDATLATLKIQPSEPRDSAVYFCASGLRQVSYEQYFGPGTRLTVT.

Written as DNA, the CDR3 is TGTGCCAGCGGAACCGGGACAGGGAACTACAATGAGCAGTTCTTC. It encodes CASGTGTGNYNEQFF. The J gene is TRBJ2-1, the V gene TRBV28; TRBD1 matches at 9 bases. The CDR3 has 15 residues. V was clipped by 8 bases and J by 3 bases; unmatched bases: 8. Germline V gene data show CDR1 as MDHEN and CDR2 as SYDVKM.

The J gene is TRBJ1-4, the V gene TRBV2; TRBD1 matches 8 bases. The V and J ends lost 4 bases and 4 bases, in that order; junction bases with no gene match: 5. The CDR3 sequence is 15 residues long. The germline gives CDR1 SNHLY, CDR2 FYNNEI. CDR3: CASSADRGHNEKLFF. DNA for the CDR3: TGTGCCAGCAGTGCCGACAGGGGACATAATGAAAAACTGTTTTTT.

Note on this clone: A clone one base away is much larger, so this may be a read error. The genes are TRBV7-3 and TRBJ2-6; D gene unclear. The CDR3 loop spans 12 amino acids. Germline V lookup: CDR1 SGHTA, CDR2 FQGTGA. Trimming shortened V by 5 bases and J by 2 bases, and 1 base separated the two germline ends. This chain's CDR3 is CASSPGANVLTF. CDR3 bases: TGTGCCAGCAGCCCTGGGGCCAACGTCCTGACTTTC.

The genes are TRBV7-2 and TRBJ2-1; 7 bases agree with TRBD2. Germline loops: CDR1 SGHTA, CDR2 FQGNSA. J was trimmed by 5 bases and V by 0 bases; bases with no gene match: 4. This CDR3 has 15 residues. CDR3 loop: CASSLAGLADNEQFF. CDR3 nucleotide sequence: TGTGCCAGCAGCTTAGCGGGGCTAGCGGACAATGAGCAGTTCTTC. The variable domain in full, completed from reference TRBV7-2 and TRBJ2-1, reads GAGVSQSPSNKVTEKGKDVELRCDPISGHTALYWYRQSLGQGLEFLIYFQGNSAPDKSGLPSDRFSAERTGGSVSTLTIQRTQQEDSAVYLCASSLAGLADNEQFFGPGTRLTVL.

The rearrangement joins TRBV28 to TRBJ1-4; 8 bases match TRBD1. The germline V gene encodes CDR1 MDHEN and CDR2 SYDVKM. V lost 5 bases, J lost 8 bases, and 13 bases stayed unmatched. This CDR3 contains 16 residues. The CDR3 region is CASSPPSTGVVEKLFF. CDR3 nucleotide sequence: TGTGCCAGCAGTCCCCCCTCGACAGGGGTGGTGGAAAAACTGTTTTTT.

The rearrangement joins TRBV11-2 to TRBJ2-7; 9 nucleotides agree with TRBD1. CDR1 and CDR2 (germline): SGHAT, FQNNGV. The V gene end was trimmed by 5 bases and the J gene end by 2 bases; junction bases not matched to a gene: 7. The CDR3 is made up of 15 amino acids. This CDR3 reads CASSQPGTGTYEQYF. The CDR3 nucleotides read TGTGCCAGCAGCCAACCCGGGACAGGGACCTACGAGCAGTACTTC.